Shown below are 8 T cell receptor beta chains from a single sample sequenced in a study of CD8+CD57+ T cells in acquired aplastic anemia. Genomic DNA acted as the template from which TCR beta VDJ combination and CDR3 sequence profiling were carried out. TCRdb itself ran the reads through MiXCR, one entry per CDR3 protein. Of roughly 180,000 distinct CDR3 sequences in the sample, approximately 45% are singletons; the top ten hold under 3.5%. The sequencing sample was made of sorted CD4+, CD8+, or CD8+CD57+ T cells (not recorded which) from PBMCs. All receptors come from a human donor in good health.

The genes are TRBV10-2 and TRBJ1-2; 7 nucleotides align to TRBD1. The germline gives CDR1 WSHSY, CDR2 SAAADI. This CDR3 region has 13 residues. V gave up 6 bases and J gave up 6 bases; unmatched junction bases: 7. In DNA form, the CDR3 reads TGCGCCAGCAGCCGGGACAGCCAAGATGGCTACACCTTC. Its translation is CASSRDSQDGYTF.

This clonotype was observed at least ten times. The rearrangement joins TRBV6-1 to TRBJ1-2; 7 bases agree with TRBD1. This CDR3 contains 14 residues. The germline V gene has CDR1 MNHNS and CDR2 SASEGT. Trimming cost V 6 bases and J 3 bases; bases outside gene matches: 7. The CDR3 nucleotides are TGTGCCAGCAGACAAGAGGGGACAGACTATGGCTACACCTTC. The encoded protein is CASRQEGTDYGYTF.

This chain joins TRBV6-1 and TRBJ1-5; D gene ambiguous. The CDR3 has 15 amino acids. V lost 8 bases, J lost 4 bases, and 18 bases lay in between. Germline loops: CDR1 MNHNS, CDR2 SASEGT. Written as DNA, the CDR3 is TGTGCCAGCGCGACTCGGGCAGGAGCTAATCAGCCCCAGCATTTT. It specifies CASATRAGANQPQHF.

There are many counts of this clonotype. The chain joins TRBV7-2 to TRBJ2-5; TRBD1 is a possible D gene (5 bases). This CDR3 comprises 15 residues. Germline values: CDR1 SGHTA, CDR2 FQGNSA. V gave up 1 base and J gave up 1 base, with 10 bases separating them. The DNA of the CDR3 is TGTGCCAGCAGCTTAGATCAGGGAAGCCAAGAGACCCAGTACTTC. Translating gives CASSLDQGSQETQYF.

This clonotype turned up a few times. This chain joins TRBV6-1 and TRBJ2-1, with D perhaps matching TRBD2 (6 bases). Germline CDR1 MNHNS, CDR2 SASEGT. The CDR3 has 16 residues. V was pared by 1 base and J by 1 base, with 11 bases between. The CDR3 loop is CASSEVQRVSYNEQFF. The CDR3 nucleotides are TGTGCCAGCAGTGAAGTTCAGCGGGTGTCCTACAATGAGCAGTTCTTC.

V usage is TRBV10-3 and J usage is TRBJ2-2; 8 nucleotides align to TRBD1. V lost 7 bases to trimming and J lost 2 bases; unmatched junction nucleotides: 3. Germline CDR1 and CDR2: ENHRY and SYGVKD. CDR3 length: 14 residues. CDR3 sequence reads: CAITGGANTGELFF. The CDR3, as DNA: TGTGCCATCACAGGGGGCGCCAACACCGGGGAGCTGTTTTTT.

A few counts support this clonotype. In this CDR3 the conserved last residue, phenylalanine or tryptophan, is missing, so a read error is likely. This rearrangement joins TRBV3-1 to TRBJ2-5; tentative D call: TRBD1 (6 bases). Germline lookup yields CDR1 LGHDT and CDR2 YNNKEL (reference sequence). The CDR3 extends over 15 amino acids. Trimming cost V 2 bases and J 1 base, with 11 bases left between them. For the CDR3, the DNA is TGTGCCAGCAGCCAAAGTGGACAGCTCCAAGAGACCCAGTACCTC. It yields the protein CASSQSGQLQETQYL.

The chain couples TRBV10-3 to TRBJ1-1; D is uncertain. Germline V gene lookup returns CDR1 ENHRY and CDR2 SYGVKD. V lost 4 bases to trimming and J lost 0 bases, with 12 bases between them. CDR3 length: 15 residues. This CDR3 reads CAISVLEGVNTEAFF. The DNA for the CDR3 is TGTGCCATCAGTGTGCTGGAAGGAGTGAACACTGAAGCTTTCTTT.